What follows are 26 T cell receptor beta chains derived from one specimen sequenced in a study of blood T cell repertoires in COVID-19. Repertoires were generated with immunoSEQ multiplex PCR, while TCRdb's copy carries only in-frame clones and drops some. The sample shows approximately 250,000 clones, around 89% of them seen only once. Source material: PBMCs or T cells enriched from blood (not recorded which). These receptors were collected from a woman aged 40 to 55 with acute COVID-19.

CDR3 nucleotides: TGCGCCAGCAGCCAGCCTGGCGGAGAGACCCAGTACTTC. As protein: CASSQPGGETQYF. The rearrangement uses TRBV4-1 and TRBJ2-5; D not certain. The germline CDR1 and CDR2 sequences are MGHRA and YSYEKL. This CDR3 is built from 13 residues. V lost 3 bases to trimming and J lost 4 bases, with 9 bases between them.

CDR3 residues: CAWSRLNTGELFF. CDR3 sequence (DNA): TGTGCCTGGAGTCGCCTAAACACCGGGGAGCTGTTTTTT. The V call is TRBV30, the J call TRBJ2-2; no definite D call. Trimming left V 2 bases short and J 2 bases short, with 6 bases between. The CDR3 sequence is 13 residues long. Germline V gene data show CDR1 as GTSNPN and CDR2 as SVGIG (reference sequence).

The chain combines TRBV15 with TRBJ1-3; TRBD1 matches at 9 bases. CDR1 and CDR2 (germline): LNHNV, YYDKDF (reference sequence). The CDR3 length is 17 residues. With V trimmed by 4 bases and J by 0 bases, 7 bases remained unmatched. The CDR3 DNA sequence: TGTGCCACCAGCACATATGCGGGACAGGGCTCTGGAAACACCATATATTTT. This gives the protein CATSTYAGQGSGNTIYF.

The count of this clone is one. The chain carries TRBV6-5 and TRBJ2-5, with a weak D call TRBD2 (5 bases). Germline V gene data show CDR1 as MNHEY and CDR2 as SVGAGI. This CDR3 comprises 13 residues. V lost 6 bases and J 5 bases, leaving 13 bases between the germline ends. The CDR3 DNA follows: TGTGCCAGCAGGACGGGAACGAAGGAGACCCAGTACTTC. Protein sequence: CASRTGTKETQYF.

V and J are TRBV30 and TRBJ2-3; 7 bases match TRBD2. Germline V gene sequence: CDR1 GTSNPN, CDR2 SVGIG (reference sequence). The CDR3 totals 14 residues. Losses at the gene ends were 3 bases for V and 3 bases for J; bases not matched to a gene: 6. The DNA for the CDR3 is TGTGCCTGGAGCATGTGGGGGGGTACAGATACGCAGTATTTT. This codes for CAWSMWGGTDTQYF.

The chain joins TRBV9 to TRBJ1-6; D is undetermined. The germline V gene encodes CDR1 SGDLS and CDR2 YYNGEE. The V gene lost 3 bases and the J gene lost 9 bases, with 10 bases spanning the gap. The CDR3 loop spans 13 amino acids. The CDR3 is CASSGAGFSPLHF. The CDR3 DNA reads TGTGCCAGCAGCGGAGCAGGATTTTCACCCCTCCACTTT.

This sequence joins TRBV18 and TRBJ2-7; D perhaps matches TRBD2 (6 bases). CDR3 size: 14 residues. V was pared by 6 bases and J by 2 bases, with 14 bases between. In germline, CDR1 is KGHSH, CDR2 LQKENI. The CDR3: CASSSGTGAYEQYF. The CDR3 DNA sequence: TGTGCCAGCTCGTCCGGGACTGGGGCCTACGAGCAGTACTTC.

This clone was seen repeatedly, ten times or more. J is TRBJ2-2 and V is TRBV5-4; D is unclear. CDR3 length: 12 amino acids. Per the germline V gene, CDR1 is SGHNT and CDR2 is YYREEE (reference sequence). Trimming cost V 2 bases and J 6 bases, with 5 bases left between them. The CDR3 loop is CASSFYPGELFF. The CDR3 region has the DNA TGTGCCAGCAGCTTCTACCCCGGGGAGCTGTTTTTT.

The chain joins TRBV10-1 to TRBJ1-5, with D unclear. The CDR3 length is 13 residues. Trimming stripped 3 bases from V and 6 bases from J, with 9 bases between. Per germline, CDR1 WNHNN and CDR2 SYGVQD (reference sequence). CDR3 in amino acids: CASSETAAQPQHF. The CDR3 nucleotides read TGCGCCAGCAGTGAAACAGCAGCTCAGCCCCAGCATTTT.

This clone was picked up a small number of times. The CDR3 DNA reads TGTGCCCCCAGAGCGGAGGCGGGCACAGATACGCAGTATTTT. Its protein is CAPRAEAGTDTQYF. V is TRBV6-4 and J is TRBJ2-3; D possibly corresponds to TRBD2 (5 bases). The CDR3 loop spans 14 amino acids. The germline V gene has CDR1 MRHNA and CDR2 SNTAGT. The ends were cut back, 11 bases at V and 1 base at J, with 16 bases in the middle.

V and J are TRBV9 and TRBJ2-3, with 9 bases aligning to TRBD2. The trim removed 3 bases at V and 2 bases at J, leaving 4 bases unmatched. Per the germline V gene, CDR1 is SGDLS and CDR2 is YYNGEE. The CDR3 covers 15 residues. DNA of the CDR3: TGTGCCAGCAGCGCTAGCGGGGCCTTCACAGATACGCAGTATTTT. Amino acids: CASSASGAFTDTQYF.

This chain connects TRBV30 to TRBJ1-6; TRBD1 matches at 10 bases. V shed 8 bases and J 10 bases; nucleotides not matched to a gene: 8. The germline V gene has CDR1 GTSNPN and CDR2 SVGIG (reference sequence). The CDR3 sequence is 13 residues long. CDR3 sequence: CAGSGTGASPLHF. The CDR3 DNA is TGTGCCGGTTCCGGGACAGGGGCCTCACCCCTCCACTTT.

The chain joins TRBV2 to TRBJ1-2, with D perhaps TRBD1 (6 bases). From germline, CDR1 is SNHLY and CDR2 FYNNEI. The CDR3 contains 11 residues. Trimming pared 4 bases from V and 8 bases from J, leaving 8 bases between. The CDR3 protein is CASSAGDGYTF. CDR3 coding DNA: TGTGCCAGCAGTGCAGGGGACGGCTACACCTTC.

The J gene is TRBJ2-5, the V gene TRBV14, with 8 bases that match TRBD1. V shed 5 bases, J shed 2 bases, and the junction held 4 bases outside the gene matches. Germline CDR1 reads SGHDN; CDR2 reads FVKESK. This CDR3 contains 14 residues. The CDR3 coding sequence is TGTGCCAGCAGCTACAGGACAGGGCAAGAGACCCAGTACTTC. This codes for CASSYRTGQETQYF.

The V and J genes are TRBV19 and TRBJ2-2; 8 bases match TRBD2. The CDR3 length is 15 residues. Germline V gene sequence: CDR1 LNHDA, CDR2 SQIVND (reference sequence). The V gene end was trimmed by 7 bases and the J gene end by 4 bases; junction bases not matched to a gene: 8. The CDR3 here is CASTLGLAGTGELFF. The CDR3 DNA sequence: TGTGCCAGTACCTTAGGACTAGCAGGCACCGGGGAGCTGTTTTTT.

The chain links TRBV29-1 to TRBJ2-5, with D possibly TRBD2 on 6 matching bases. Looked up from germline, CDR1 is SQVTM and CDR2 is ANQGSEA. V lost 4 bases and J lost 1, with 16 bases in between. The CDR3 runs to 15 residues. This chain's CDR3 is CSVVPTSSFQETQYF. Here the CDR3 DNA reads TGCAGCGTTGTGCCCACTAGCAGTTTCCAAGAGACCCAGTACTTC.

This sequence joins TRBV21-1 and TRBJ1-5; the D call TRBD1 from the table was never checked on the DNA. TRBV21-1 is termed a pseudogene. The CDR3 has 18 residues. CDR3 in amino acids: CASTLATTRDRVNQPQHF. CDR3 sequence (DNA): TGTGCCAGCACCCTAGCAACCACCCGGGACAGGGTCAATCAGCCCCAGCATTTT.

V usage is TRBV10-3 and J usage is TRBJ2-2; TRBD1 matches at 11 bases. Germline values: CDR1 ENHRY, CDR2 SYGVKD. CDR3 size: 14 residues. V lost 7 bases and J lost 5; bases outside the gene matches: 3. CDR3 bases: TGTGCCATCACCGGACAGGGGGCTACCGGGGAGCTGTTTTTT. It is translated as CAITGQGATGELFF.

The chain has TRBV4-1 and TRBJ1-1; the D is unclear. V shed 0 bases and J shed 3 bases, with 11 bases lying between them. Germline loops: CDR1 MGHRA, CDR2 YSYEKL. The CDR3 is made up of 15 amino acids. The CDR3, as DNA: TGCGCCAGCAGCCAAGACCCGGTTAGAGACACTGAAGCTTTCTTT. Its protein is CASSQDPVRDTEAFF.

The J gene is TRBJ1-1, the V gene TRBV2, with D possibly TRBD1 on 5 matching bases. This CDR3 comprises 14 residues. Germline V CDR1 and CDR2: SNHLY, FYNNEI. The ends were cut back, 7 bases at V and 2 bases at J, with 14 bases in the middle. The CDR3 sequence: CASMTGGGNTEAFF. The DNA of the CDR3 is TGTGCCAGCATGACCGGGGGAGGTAACACTGAAGCTTTCTTT.

The chain couples TRBV5-1 to TRBJ2-2; 10 bases fit TRBD2. Germline assignment: CDR1 SGHRS and CDR2 YFSETQ. V shed 0 bases and J 5 bases; nucleotides not matched to a gene: 16. The CDR3 covers 20 residues. CDR3 coding DNA: TGCGCCAGCAGCTTGGGAGTCTCTAGCGGGAGTTTGGGACAGACCGGGGAGCTGTTTTTT. Translated, it gives CASSLGVSSGSLGQTGELFF.

The gene calls are TRBV5-4 and TRBJ2-7; 9 positions match TRBD1. The V and J ends lost 3 bases and 2 bases, in that order; junction bases with no gene match: 9. The germline CDR1 and CDR2 sequences are SGHNT and YYREEE (reference sequence). The CDR3 is 16 amino acids. In nucleotides, the CDR3 is TGTGCCAGCAGCTACCCCGGGACAGGGTACCCCTACGAGCAGTACTTC. It is translated as CASSYPGTGYPYEQYF. Full variable domain (outside the CDR3, taken from reference TRBV5-4 and TRBJ2-7): ETGVTQSPTHLIKTRGQQVTLRCSSQSGHNTVSWYQQALGQGPQFIFQYYREEENGRGNFPPRFSGLQFPNYSSELNVNALELDDSALYLCASSYPGTGYPYEQYFGPGTRLTVT.

This clone came up once. The V call is TRBV6-5, the J call TRBJ1-1, with no clear D. V shed 8 bases and J shed 4 bases, with 17 bases lying between them. This CDR3 has 14 residues. The germline V gene has CDR1 MNHEY and CDR2 SVGAGI. CDR3 protein: CASRGLVGGTEAFF. For the CDR3, the DNA is TGTGCCAGCCGAGGCTTGGTCGGTGGCACTGAAGCTTTCTTT.

The rearrangement uses TRBV3-1 (or the pseudogene TRBV3-2) and TRBJ1-5; tentative D call: TRBD1 (6 bases). The CDR3 has 16 residues. Germline loops: CDR1 LGHDT, CDR2 YNNKEL (reference sequence). The ends were cut back, 1 base at V and 1 base at J, with 11 bases in the middle. The CDR3 DNA reads TGTGCCAGCAGCCAAGGGACAGCGTTCAGCAATCAGCCCCAGCATTTT. It translates to CASSQGTAFSNQPQHF.

The V gene is TRBV30, the J gene TRBJ1-2; unclear D gene. Germline V lookup: CDR1 GTSNPN, CDR2 SVGIG (reference sequence). This CDR3 is built from 14 residues. V lost 6 bases and J 0 bases, leaving 14 bases between the germline ends. As DNA, the CDR3 is TGTGCCTGCCCCCCGGGAGGAGCTAACTATGGCTACACCTTC. It is translated as CACPPGGANYGYTF. Variable domain in full (rest from reference TRBV30 and TRBJ1-2): SQTIHQWPATLVQPVGSPLSLECTVEGTSNPNLYWYRQAAGRGLQLLFYSVGIGQISSEVPQNLSASRPQDRQFILSSKKLLLSDSGFYLCACPPGGANYGYTFGSGTRLTVV.

This chain links TRBV3-1 (or the pseudogene TRBV3-2) with TRBJ1-2; D call uncertain. The CDR3 totals 16 residues. The V gene lost 0 bases and the J gene lost 3 bases, with 14 bases spanning the gap. Germline V CDR1 and CDR2: LGHDT, YNNKEL (reference sequence). The CDR3 protein is CASSQDLNGQYYGYTF. For the CDR3, the DNA is TGTGCCAGCAGCCAAGATCTAAACGGTCAATACTATGGCTACACCTTC.